This T cell receptor delta chain is from a study of delta chains in infants with herpesvirus infections. Points from the study as a whole: The public Vdelta1 clonotype appeared in 4 of 18 CMV-infected infants. Public-clonotype frequency seemingly fell with older age at infection.

A remark on this clone: The antigen is not known. A much larger clone differs from this one at a single base, so this may be a read error.

Gamma-chain- and delta-chain-specific primers converted PBMC RNA into TCR cDNA. TCRdb made new clone calls on the RT-PCR reads using CATT. The table records about 1,500 delta-chain clones, around 28% of them present only once. The CDR3 sequence is 17 residues long. CDR1 is TSWWSYY, CDR2 QGS, per germline. The sample consisted of peripheral blood, taken at time point 1 of longitudinal follow-up. This chain uses TRDV1 with TRDJ1; 7 bases are a match to TRDD3. This sequence was found in a human donor who was a Ugandan infant, either HIV-exposed or HIV-unexposed (not recorded which). CDR3 in DNA: TGTGCTCTTGGGGAAGTTCCGGGGATAGGGGGGACCGATAAACCCATCTTT. Its protein product is CALGEVPGIGGTDKPIF.